This T cell receptor beta chain was retrieved from a study of blood T cell repertoires in COVID-19. Germline CDR1 is MNHNY and CDR2 is SVGAGI (reference sequence). Between the trimmed V and J ends, which lost 2 bases and 1 base, there was a span of 12 bases. The CDR3 contains 16 residues. Sequencing was performed with immunoSEQ multiplex PCR; in TCRdb, only in-frame clones are kept and a portion is missing. The sample has more than 45,000 clones, more than 85% seen once. The sample taken for sequencing was peripheral blood. The chain employs TRBV6-6 and TRBJ2-4; TRBD1 might be the D (6 bases). The clonotype comes from an older woman with active COVID-19. The CDR3 DNA follows: TGTGCCAGCAGTTACGGGGATGACAGGGCCAAAAACATTCAGTACTTC. Its translation: CASSYGDDRAKNIQYF.